These 25 T cell receptor beta chains were all obtained from the same sample, sequenced in a study of glioma-infiltrating T cells after dendritic cell vaccination. Time point of the sample: after dendritic cell vaccination, including at tumor progression/relapse. TCRdb's copy holds only in-frame clones and misses some; the assay was immunoSEQ multiplex PCR. The table shows fewer than 70,000 clones, with under 90% occurring only once. The sequencing here drew on blood, taken after dendritic cell vaccination. The receptors stem from a human donor with glioblastoma.

This clone was counted a single time. This chain links TRBV5-8 with TRBJ2-3; TRBD2 might be the D (5 bases). CDR3 size: 14 residues. Looked up from germline, CDR1 is SGHTS and CDR2 is YDEGEE. V lost 4 bases, J lost 1 base, and 10 bases lay in between. The CDR3: CASSLDSGTDTQYF. The CDR3 coding sequence is TGTGCCAGCAGCCTGGACTCGGGCACAGATACGCAGTATTTT.

The chain couples TRBV4-1 to TRBJ2-5; 11 nucleotides match TRBD2. The V gene end was trimmed by 4 bases and the J gene end by 4 bases; junction bases not matched to a gene: 5. CDR1 and CDR2 from the germline V gene are MGHRA and YSYEKL. The CDR3 loop spans 15 amino acids. CDR3 sequence (DNA): TGCGCCAGCAGCCGGGTTAGCGGGGGGGCAGAGACCCAGTACTTC. The encoded protein is CASSRVSGGAETQYF.

In DNA form, the CDR3 reads TGTGCCTGGAGTGACTTTACCGGGACAGGTGGTGGCGGGGAGCTGTTTTTT. This gives the protein CAWSDFTGTGGGGELFF. The V gene is TRBV30, the J gene TRBJ2-2; TRBD1 matches at 8 bases. The CDR3 sequence is 17 residues long. Germline CDR1 reads GTSNPN; CDR2 reads SVGIG (reference sequence). The V and J ends lost 1 base and 7 bases, in that order; junction bases with no gene match: 14.

The chain has TRBV6-5 and TRBJ1-6, with a weak D call TRBD1 (6 bases). V lost 10 bases and J 9 bases, leaving 13 bases between the germline ends. CDR3 size: 12 residues. The germline V gene encodes CDR1 MNHEY and CDR2 SVGAGI. The CDR3 here is CATTGNGSPLHF. The CDR3 region has the DNA TGTGCCACTACAGGGAACGGTTCACCCCTCCACTTT.

This CDR3 reads CASSPEIGSPLHF. CDR3 in DNA: TGTGCCAGCAGCCCGGAGATAGGTTCACCCCTCCACTTT. The chain is built from TRBV5-4 and TRBJ1-6, with D hard to call. CDR1 and CDR2 (germline): SGHNT, YYREEE (reference sequence). This CDR3 has 13 residues. V dropped 4 bases and J dropped 9 bases, with 11 bases sitting between them. Using reference TRBV5-4 and TRBJ1-6 for the parts outside the CDR3, the full variable domain is ETGVTQSPTHLIKTRGQQVTLRCSSQSGHNTVSWYQQALGQGPQFIFQYYREEENGRGNFPPRFSGLQFPNYSSELNVNALELDDSALYLCASSPEIGSPLHFGNGTRLTVT.

The chain employs TRBV9 and TRBJ1-2; TRBD1 matches 8 bases. The CDR3 sequence is 16 residues long. Per germline, CDR1 SGDLS and CDR2 YYNGEE. Germline trimming cut 3 bases from V and 0 bases from J; bases unmatched to any gene: 7. Here the CDR3 reads CASSGDWTGPNYGYTF. The CDR3 coding sequence is TGTGCCAGCAGCGGCGATTGGACAGGGCCTAACTATGGCTACACCTTC.

The J gene is TRBJ1-1, the V gene TRBV5-1; perhaps TRBD1 as D (5 bases). The CDR3 runs to 13 residues. In germline, CDR1 is SGHRS, CDR2 YFSETQ. V lost 0 bases to trimming and J lost 7 bases, with 10 bases between them. Here the CDR3 DNA reads TGCGCCAGCAGCTTGGCGGGGGGAGGTGAAGCTTTCTTT. Its translation is CASSLAGGGEAFF. Using reference TRBV5-1 and TRBJ1-1 for the parts outside the CDR3, the full variable domain is KAGVTQTPRYLIKTRGQQVTLSCSPISGHRSVSWYQQTPGQGLQFLFEYFSETQRNKGNFPGRFSGRQFSNSRSEMNVSTLELGDSALYLCASSLAGGGEAFFGQGTRLTVV.

The chain carries TRBV2 and TRBJ2-7; 10 positions match TRBD2. The J segment lost 3 bases and the V segment lost 7 bases, leaving 12 bases of the junction unmatched. This CDR3 contains 16 residues. Germline CDR1 and CDR2: SNHLY and FYNNEI. DNA for the CDR3: TGTGCCAGCAATTATAAGCGGGGGGGCGGTTTCTACGAGCAGTACTTC. Protein sequence: CASNYKRGGGFYEQYF.

The chain has TRBV6-5 and TRBJ1-2, with a tentative D call TRBD1 (6 bases). Germline V lookup: CDR1 MNHEY, CDR2 SVGAGI. Trimming stripped 5 bases from V and 3 bases from J, with 13 bases between. The CDR3 sequence is 14 residues long. CDR3 coding DNA: TGTGCCAGCAGTCCACGGACAGCAGACTATGGCTACACCTTC. Translating gives CASSPRTADYGYTF.

This clone was counted only a few times. The rearrangement links TRBV6-5 to TRBJ1-4; TRBD1 agrees at 8 bases. The ends lost 2 bases at V and 8 bases at J; junction bases unmatched: 10. This CDR3 comprises 16 residues. Germline lookup yields CDR1 MNHEY and CDR2 SVGAGI. The CDR3 nucleotides are TGTGCCAGCAGTTACCTCTGGACAGGGTTGGTGGAAAAACTGTTTTTT. This codes for CASSYLWTGLVEKLFF.

The chain is built from TRBV9 and TRBJ2-7; unclear D gene. Per the germline V gene, CDR1 is SGDLS and CDR2 is YYNGEE. CDR3 size: 14 residues. V was trimmed by 0 bases and J by 3 bases, leaving 10 bases between them. In DNA, the CDR3 is TGTGCCAGCAGCGTAGGTGACAATAACTACGAGCAGTACTTC. It specifies CASSVGDNNYEQYF. Full variable domain (missing parts from reference TRBV9 and TRBJ2-7): DSGVTQTPKHLITATGQRVTLRCSPRSGDLSVYWYQQSLDQGLQFLIQYYNGEERAKGNILERFSAQQFPDLHSELNLSSLELGDSALYFCASSVGDNNYEQYFGPGTRLTVT.

The chain recombines TRBV25-1 with TRBJ2-1; a weak D match, TRBD2 (6 bases). Trimming removed 5 bases from V and 1 base from J, with 15 bases in between. Per germline, CDR1 MGHDK and CDR2 SYGVNS. The CDR3 has 16 amino acids. CDR3 in DNA: TGTGCCAGCAGTTCTGGGACTCCCCTGTCCTACAATGAGCAGTTCTTC. Translation gives CASSSGTPLSYNEQFF.

This clone appeared a few times. The J gene is TRBJ2-1, the V gene TRBV29-1; 8 positions agree with TRBD2. CDR3 length: 14 amino acids. With 6 bases clipped from V and 6 bases from J, the junction kept 10 bases outside the gene matches. The V gene's germline CDR1 is SQVTM and CDR2 ANQGSEA. The CDR3 DNA follows: TGCAGCGTACTACGGGGGGGCCCCGCCAATGAGCAGTTCTTC. Protein sequence: CSVLRGGPANEQFF.

CDR3 loop: CASSLDGDRVYYGYTF. The CDR3 nucleotides are TGCGCCAGCAGCCTCGATGGGGACAGGGTTTACTATGGCTACACCTTC. The chain carries TRBV4-3 and TRBJ1-2; 9 bases agree with TRBD1. This CDR3 is built from 16 residues. The germline gives CDR1 LGHNA, CDR2 YSLEER. The ends lost 4 bases at V and 3 bases at J; junction bases unmatched: 9.

V usage is TRBV5-4 and J usage is TRBJ1-2; D may be TRBD1 (6 bases). Trimming shortened V by 4 bases and J by 3 bases, and 10 bases separated the two germline ends. CDR1 and CDR2 from the germline V gene are SGHNT and YYREEE (reference sequence). This CDR3 spans 13 amino acids. CDR3 sequence reads: CASSIGGDYGYTF. The CDR3 DNA is TGTGCCAGCAGCATAGGGGGTGACTATGGCTACACCTTC. The complete variable domain, with remaining parts taken from reference TRBV5-4 and TRBJ1-2, reads ETGVTQSPTHLIKTRGQQVTLRCSSQSGHNTVSWYQQALGQGPQFIFQYYREEENGRGNFPPRFSGLQFPNYSSELNVNALELDDSALYLCASSIGGDYGYTFGSGTRLTVV.

The chain uses TRBV7-2 and TRBJ2-7; TRBD1 agrees at 7 bases. Germline V gives CDR1 SGHTA, CDR2 FQGNSA. Losses at the gene ends were 0 bases for V and 2 bases for J; bases not matched to a gene: 4. CDR3 size: 15 residues. This chain's CDR3 is CASSLARGQPYEQYF. DNA of the CDR3: TGTGCCAGCAGCTTAGCCCGGGGACAGCCCTACGAGCAGTACTTC.

The CDR3 nucleotides are TGTGCCAGCAGCCAAGATGAGAGACTAGCGTTTGCCGGGGAGCTGTTTTTT. Its protein is CASSQDERLAFAGELFF. This chain uses TRBV4-2 with TRBJ2-2, with 8 positions matching TRBD2. The CDR3 is made up of 17 amino acids. Losses at the gene ends were 0 bases for V and 6 bases for J; bases not matched to a gene: 9. Germline values: CDR1 LGHNA, CDR2 YNFKEQ.

The genes are TRBV5-1 and TRBJ2-5, with 11 bases lining up with TRBD2. Trimming at V came to 4 bases and at J to 2 bases, leaving 7 bases not matched to a gene. Germline V gives CDR1 SGHRS, CDR2 YFSETQ. This CDR3 is 16 amino acids long. CDR3 protein: CASSHKRLAGQETQYF. The DNA for the CDR3 is TGCGCCAGCAGCCACAAGCGACTAGCGGGGCAAGAGACCCAGTACTTC. Variable domain in full (rest from reference TRBV5-1 and TRBJ2-5): KAGVTQTPRYLIKTRGQQVTLSCSPISGHRSVSWYQQTPGQGLQFLFEYFSETQRNKGNFPGRFSGRQFSNSRSEMNVSTLELGDSALYLCASSHKRLAGQETQYFGPGTRLLVL.

V gene TRBV30 combines with J gene TRBJ2-3; no clear D. The V gene's germline CDR1 is GTSNPN and CDR2 SVGIG (reference sequence). CDR3 size: 9 residues. Between the trimmed V and J ends, which lost 8 bases and 6 bases, there was a span of 6 bases. CDR3 coding DNA: TGTGCCAGCTCCGATACGCAGTATTTT. It yields the protein CASSDTQYF.

V gene TRBV4-1 combines with J gene TRBJ1-4, with D uncertain. Trimming stripped 4 bases from V and 0 bases from J, with 12 bases between. Germline loops: CDR1 MGHRA, CDR2 YSYEKL. CDR3 size: 16 residues. The CDR3 sequence: CASSPTHGATNEKLFF. For the CDR3, the DNA is TGCGCCAGCAGCCCCACGCACGGTGCAACTAATGAAAAACTGTTTTTT.

The sample holds one count of this clone. The rearrangement links TRBV28 to TRBJ1-4; weak D call: TRBD1 (5 bases). Trimming shortened V by 1 base and J by 5 bases, and 8 bases separated the two germline ends. CDR1 is MDHEN and CDR2 is SYDVKM in the germline V gene. CDR3 size: 14 residues. CDR3 coding DNA: TGTGCCAGCAGTTTATCTGGGGCCAATGAAAAACTGTTTTTT. Translating gives CASSLSGANEKLFF.

The V and J genes are TRBV28 and TRBJ1-1; D unresolved. CDR1 and CDR2 (germline): MDHEN, SYDVKM. V was shortened by 11 bases and J by 4 bases, with 11 bases between the two germline ends. This CDR3 region has 11 residues. CDR3 bases: TGTGCCGCGCGTGGCGGCACTGAAGCTTTCTTT. This sequence encodes CAARGGTEAFF.

The chain links TRBV7-2 to TRBJ1-5; D unclear. Germline CDR1 and CDR2: SGHTA and FQGNSA. The V end was cut by 5 bases, the J end by 9 bases, with 14 bases between. This CDR3 is 13 amino acids long. The CDR3 nucleotides are TGTGCCAGCAGCCCCGAGGGTCATTTGCCCCAGCATTTT. Its protein is CASSPEGHLPQHF.

This clone is a singleton in its sample. V usage is TRBV9 and J usage is TRBJ2-3, with 10 bases lining up with TRBD2. CDR3 size: 19 residues. In germline, CDR1 is SGDLS, CDR2 YYNGEE. The V gene end was trimmed by 3 bases and the J gene end by 5 bases; junction bases not matched to a gene: 18. The CDR3 nucleotides are TGTGCCAGCAGCGGGGACGGTAGCGGGGGGTTCCGTGGGGTAGATACGCAGTATTTT. Translation: CASSGDGSGGFRGVDTQYF. Filled out from reference TRBV9 and TRBJ2-3, the complete variable domain reads DSGVTQTPKHLITATGQRVTLRCSPRSGDLSVYWYQQSLDQGLQFLIQYYNGEERAKGNILERFSAQQFPDLHSELNLSSLELGDSALYFCASSGDGSGGFRGVDTQYFGPGTRLTVL.

The chain carries TRBV4-3 and TRBJ1-6; D unclear. Germline V CDR1 and CDR2: LGHNA, YSLEER. The CDR3 has 17 residues. Trimming shortened V by 0 bases and J by 0 bases, and 9 bases separated the two germline ends. The CDR3 is CASSQEFGSSYNSPLHF. In DNA, the CDR3 is TGCGCCAGCAGCCAAGAGTTTGGCAGCTCCTATAATTCACCCCTCCACTTT.